This T cell receptor beta chain is drawn from a study of blood T cell repertoires in COVID-19. For the study at large: PBMCs, B-cell-depleted T cells, or T cells were the source of the cDNA or gDNA that made up the material.

From germline, CDR1 is KGHDR and CDR2 SFDVKD. This CDR3 comprises 18 residues. The trim removed 1 base at V and 2 bases at J, leaving 9 bases unmatched. Libraries were prepared by immunoSEQ multiplex PCR; TCRdb keeps only in-frame clonotypes and omits some of them. The sample carries 320,000 or so clones, about 87% recorded once. The sequenced material came from PBMCs or T cells enriched from blood (not recorded which). The chain uses TRBV24-1 and TRBJ2-2, with 7 bases fitting TRBD1. The TCR sequence derives from a man aged 25-45 years who had recovered from COVID-19. The CDR3 coding sequence is TGTGCCACCAGTGATTTAGGGGGACAGCGTATTAACACCGGGGAGCTGTTTTTT. It translates to CATSDLGGQRINTGELFF.